This T cell receptor beta chain was sequenced for a study of cytomegalovirus exposure and HLA in healthy donors (dated by TCRdb to 2017 to 2019). Study-level background: An earlier analysis of about 530 of the donors reported approximately 280 Gb of sequence data and 95 million to 120 million unique TCR beta sequences obtained from some 170 million T cells. The genetic ancestry cluster associated with self-reported Caucasian donors included about 81% of the roughly 400 genotyped donors. Donor age, sex, ethnicity and CMV serostatus were collected together with the repertoire data. The T cell repertoires of around 670 subjects were profiled by immunosequencing and related to cytomegalovirus serostatus. Approximately 300 gigabases of sequencing data and roughly 90 million unique TCR sequences were included in an early release covering about 620 HLA-typed donors. All discovery cohort repertoires had been generated using a single sequencing platform. The number of donors typed differed by locus, with roughly 620-630 for A, B, C, DRB1 and DQB1, 522 for DQA1, 606 for DPA1, and 472 for DPB1. The study aimed to test whether signatures of past pathogen exposure could be identified by cataloging public T cell receptors. Along with the roughly 670-subject first cohort, a separate validation cohort of around 120 different subjects was used. To predict cytomegalovirus infection status, the study combined high-throughput TCR immunosequencing, statistical association of individual TCRs with disease status, and machine learning. A later analysis re-examined previously published TCR beta repertoires from over 500 donors and added high-resolution HLA genotyping to investigate patterns of TCR occurrence. The later analysis used no new phenotypic data to find candidate immune exposures, relying instead on TCR beta sequences and their occurrence across donors. Several DR-DQ haplotypes were handled as single units for association and clustering, since linkage in the cohort was strong. Across under 500 genotyped donors of the cohort, an average of about 240,000 unique TCR beta nucleotide sequences per donor were sequenced, and about a sixth of those sequences were non-productive. Both class I and class II loci were covered by HLA typing, at four-digit resolution. Genome-wide SNP genotypes for about 65% of the 666 donors were used in a later genetic analysis, which treated that subset as a discovery cohort. To decide whether each TCR beta V gene segment behaved as functional or pseudogenic, an earlier analysis of nearly 600 of the donors relied on high-throughput TCR beta sequencing.

V is clipped by 1 base and J by 6 bases, and the sequence between their germline boundaries is 7 bases long. Sequences SGHVS (CDR1) and FNYEAQ (CDR2) are obtained from the germline V gene. The CDR3 runs 13 residues from the cysteine to the phenylalanine. Just CDR3 DNA is preserved here, 39 bases in frame from base 1. Receptor libraries were prepared by the immunoSEQ multiplex PCR assay. A mixture of 60 forward primers for TCR Vbeta segments and 13 reverse primers for TCR Jbeta segments was used in the multiplex PCR. The CDR3 region of rearranged TCR beta genes was amplified from genomic DNA with a multiplex PCR assay. On the Illumina HiSeq System, the amplified TCR beta libraries were sequenced as 87-base-pair reads. From the authors' description of their analysis: A later analysis counted about 80 million unique TCR beta chains across the 500 to 850 repertoires, and some 11 million of these chains were shared by at least two donors. A nearest-neighbor algorithm error-corrected the raw reads and collapsed the reads into unique sequences, merging closely related sequences to remove PCR and sequencing errors. To assign V, D and J gene segments, CDR3 sequences were aligned to IMGT reference sequences. For a sequence to be retained, at least a six-nucleotide match to both a V gene segment and a J gene segment was required. A rearrangement was called productive if the CDR3 had no stop codons and remained in frame with V and J, and every other rearrangement was called non-productive. Following IMGT convention, CDR3 was defined as the stretch from the second conserved V-encoded cysteine up to the conserved J-encoded phenylalanine. Sequences without an unambiguous match to a single V gene segment were excluded from the earlier analysis of about 600 of the donors. In an earlier analysis of some 590 of the donors, a V segment was called functional when productive rearrangements were above 56.7%, and segregating when the standard deviation between donors exceeded 5%. A statistical classification framework was developed to diagnose cytomegalovirus status using the catalog of TCR beta chain sequences. In a later analysis, V and J genes were assigned by comparing TCR nucleotide sequences against IMGT/GENE-DB human TR gene sequences. A later analysis assigned CDR3 sequences and most-parsimonious VDJ recombination scenarios with the TCRdist pipeline. In a later analysis, each TCR beta chain was defined by its CDR3 amino acid sequence together with its V-gene family, and reads lacking a unique V-gene family were excluded. In a later analysis, fewer than 650 highly shared, low-generation-probability nucleotide sequences were removed to address suspected cross-contamination and a sequencing artifact. A later analysis calculated a clonal expansion index for each public chain from normalized within-repertoire ranks of inferred template counts. In a later analysis, generation probabilities were computed with a VDJ recombination model fitted to out-of-frame rearrangements, and the resulting probabilities were checked against IGoR. In a later analysis, hypergeometric tests were used to score TCR-TCR, TCR-HLA and TCR-CMV co-occurrence, with a repertoire-size bias correction applied to TCR pairs. In a later analysis, false discovery rates were estimated by permuting HLA or CMV assignments 20 times. A later analysis grouped co-occurring TCRs with DBSCAN, adding TCRdist sequence similarity when clustering within HLA-allele-positive subsets. For co-occurrence clustering, repertoires with fewer than 30,000 or more than 120,000 public chains were excluded, along with several repertoires with anomalous nucleotide sharing. TCRdb mirrors the immuneACCESS table, restricted to in-frame sequences. Some clones are absent from its copies; in checked studies, under half trace to an unresolved V gene, and the reason for the others is unknown. D and trimming come from the DNA, and the V and J calls and clone size come from that table. For this sample there are 130,000 or so clones; approximately 80% appear just once. Approximately 4.2% of the sample is taken by the ten largest.

In its sample, this clone was seen a few times. Its antigen is unknown. Base quality data are lacking; no much larger clone is found one base away. The cohort consisted of 666 healthy bone marrow donors. All cohort members were sampled while nominally healthy, although unrecorded immune exposures were likely present. The donor tested CMV seropositive, placing the donor among the 290 or so seropositive members of the cohort. Each donor provided a peripheral blood sample, and peripheral blood mononuclear cells were used for TCR beta sequencing. Genomic DNA extraction from the blood cell samples was performed with the Qiagen DNeasy Blood Extraction Kit. Broad study findings and their caveats: In this cohort, only TCR beta chains were sequenced, and detectable features were limited by the absence of alpha or paired-chain data. The authors suggested that the approach could potentially be extended to other disease states and immunological phenotypes. The earlier analysis of 587 of the donors excluded approximately 17 rarely observed V segments, including chromosome 9 orphons, because counts were too low. In a later analysis, several top co-occurrence clusters were reported to appear linked to parvovirus B19, influenza, CMV and Epstein-Barr virus. In a later genetic analysis, a missense DCLRE1C variant was associated with V-gene and J-gene trimming of TCR beta chains, and the association was replicated in an independent cohort. When HLA alleles, especially DR and DQ, strongly co-occurred, TCR associations were difficult to assign to individual alleles. Correlated functional status among segregating V segments might reflect linkage disequilibrium, but an unknown experimental factor could not be ruled out. Compared with equally common non-associated chains, HLA-associated TCR beta chains in a later analysis were more clonally expanded and had lower generation probabilities. In both the original and validation cohorts, the classifier was reported to diagnose cytomegalovirus status with high specificity and sensitivity. A total of fewer than 200 TCR beta chains were listed by the study as associated with cytomegalovirus. A group of highly shared sequence variants was considered likely to be a technical artifact of the sequencing pipeline. Three of the identified cytomegalovirus-associated TCR beta chains were confirmed in vitro to be specific for cytomegalovirus antigens. In an earlier analysis of 587 of the donors, most TCR beta V segments appeared in productive rearrangements about 90% or about 30% of the time, broadly matching IMGT annotations. The presence/absence analyses assumed that sequencing depth was roughly uniform across donors, and that assumption may not be true. A later analysis associated 16,951 TCR beta sequences with specific HLA alleles at a false discovery rate of 0.05. Across donors, most TCR sequences were observed very rarely, whereas some public TCRs were present in many individuals. In a later genetic analysis, fewer N-insertions in productive TCRs were reported among donors in an Asian-associated ancestry cluster than the roughly 700-donor mean. A later analysis found that TCR association rates varied across HLA loci, with DRB1 alleles showing the most associated TCRs and HLA-C alleles the fewest. Because HLA typing was missing for some donors at each locus, association tests included only the typed subset. The 87-base-pair reads could not distinguish some IMGT-functional V segments, including TRBV6-2 and TRBV6-3, so those segments were excluded. The only immune exposure information available for the cohort was CMV serostatus. According to a later analysis, most CMV-associated TCR beta chains appeared to be HLA-restricted, and the HLA associations seemed to be driven largely by CMV exposure. A further reported finding was that TCR beta sequences accurately predicted the HLA-A and HLA-B alleles for most subjects in the first cohort.

The clonotype comes from a male donor in good health and CMV-seropositive. The specimen sequenced was PBMCs. The rearrangement joined TRBV7-6 to TRBJ1-5, with the D gene uncertain. The DNA sequence reads TGTGCCAGCAGCTTAGGAGGAGCTCAGCCCCAGCATTTT. Translated, it reads CASSLGGAQPQHF.